Below, one TCR beta chain is given with its context. The antigen is not known. Measured with immunoSEQ multiplex PCR; TCRdb has only the in-frame clones, and not every one. The sample lists around 64,000 clones, 77% seen once, with over 4% in the top ten. The CDR3 is 14 residues long. Germline CDR1 and CDR2: SGHRS and YFSETQ. V gave up 0 bases and J gave up 2 bases, with 9 bases separating them. The data were taken from a study of pediatric ulcerative colitis. Broader study findings: Repertoires came from total lymphocyte DNA, not specific subsets.

This chain uses TRBV5-1 with TRBJ2-7; D may be TRBD2 (6 bases). The source is a boy between 5 and 17 years old with moderate ulcerative colitis. Sequenced sample: blood. The CDR3 protein is CASSLDGGTYEQYF. CDR3 DNA: TGCGCCAGCAGCTTGGATGGAGGGACCTACGAGCAGTACTTC.